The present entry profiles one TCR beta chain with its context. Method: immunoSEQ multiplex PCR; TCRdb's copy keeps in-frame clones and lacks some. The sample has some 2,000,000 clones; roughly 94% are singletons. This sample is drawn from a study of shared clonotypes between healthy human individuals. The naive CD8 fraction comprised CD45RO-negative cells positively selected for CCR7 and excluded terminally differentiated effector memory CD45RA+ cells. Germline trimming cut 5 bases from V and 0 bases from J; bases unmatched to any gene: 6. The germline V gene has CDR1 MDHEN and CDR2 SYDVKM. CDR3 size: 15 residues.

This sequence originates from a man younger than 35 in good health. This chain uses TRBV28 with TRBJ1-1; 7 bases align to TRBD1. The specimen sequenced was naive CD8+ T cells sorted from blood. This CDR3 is CASSQTTGLNTEAFF. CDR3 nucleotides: TGTGCCAGCAGTCAAACGACAGGGCTGAACACTGAAGCTTTCTTT.